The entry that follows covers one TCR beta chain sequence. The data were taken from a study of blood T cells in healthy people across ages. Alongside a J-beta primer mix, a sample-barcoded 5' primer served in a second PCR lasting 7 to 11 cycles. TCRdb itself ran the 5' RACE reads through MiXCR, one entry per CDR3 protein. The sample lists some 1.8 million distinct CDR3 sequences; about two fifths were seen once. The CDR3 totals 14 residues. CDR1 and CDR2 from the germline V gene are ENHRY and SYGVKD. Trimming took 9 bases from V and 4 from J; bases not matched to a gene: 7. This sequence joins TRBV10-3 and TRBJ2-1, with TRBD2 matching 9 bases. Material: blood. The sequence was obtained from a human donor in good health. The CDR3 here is CAMGGGGGYNEQFF. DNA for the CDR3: TGTGCCATGGGTGGCGGGGGGGGTTACAATGAGCAGTTCTTC.